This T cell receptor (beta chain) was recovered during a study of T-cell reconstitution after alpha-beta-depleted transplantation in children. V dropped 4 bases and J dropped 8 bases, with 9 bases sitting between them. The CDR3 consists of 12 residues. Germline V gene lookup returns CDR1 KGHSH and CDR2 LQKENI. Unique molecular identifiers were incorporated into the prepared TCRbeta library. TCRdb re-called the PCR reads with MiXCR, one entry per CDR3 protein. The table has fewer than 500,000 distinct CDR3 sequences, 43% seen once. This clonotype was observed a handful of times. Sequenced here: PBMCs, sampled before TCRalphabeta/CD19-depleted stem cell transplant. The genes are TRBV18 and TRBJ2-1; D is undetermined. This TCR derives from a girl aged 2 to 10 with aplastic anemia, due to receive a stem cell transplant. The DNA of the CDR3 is TGTGCCAGCTCACTCCCGGCCCATGAGCAGTTCTTC. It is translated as CASSLPAHEQFF.